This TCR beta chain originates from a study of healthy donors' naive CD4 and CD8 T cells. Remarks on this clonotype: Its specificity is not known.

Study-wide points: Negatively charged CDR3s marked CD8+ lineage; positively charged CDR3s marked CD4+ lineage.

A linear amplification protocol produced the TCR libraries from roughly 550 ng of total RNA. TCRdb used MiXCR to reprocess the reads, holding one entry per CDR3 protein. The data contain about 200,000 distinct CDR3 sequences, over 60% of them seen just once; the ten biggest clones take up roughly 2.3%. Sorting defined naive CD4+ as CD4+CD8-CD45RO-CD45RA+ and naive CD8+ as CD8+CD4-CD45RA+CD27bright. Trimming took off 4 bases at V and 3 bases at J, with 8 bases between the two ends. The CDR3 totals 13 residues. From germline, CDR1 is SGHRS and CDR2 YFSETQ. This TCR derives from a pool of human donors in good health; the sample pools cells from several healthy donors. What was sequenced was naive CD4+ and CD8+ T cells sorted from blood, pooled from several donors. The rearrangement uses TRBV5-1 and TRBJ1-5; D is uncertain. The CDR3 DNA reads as TGCGCCAGCAGCAGGGATGACAATCAGCCCCAGCATTTT. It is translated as CASSRDDNQPQHF.